The entry that follows covers one T cell receptor beta chain sequence. Its antigen is still unknown. The data belong to a study of cytomegalovirus exposure and HLA in healthy donors. General study findings and limits: Indistinguishable V segments such as TRBV6-2 and TRBV6-3 were excluded. Investigators reported more than 150 TCR beta chains as tied to cytomegalovirus. Across donors, most TCRs were seen rarely, yet some public ones were widespread. In a later analysis, a genetic analysis reported fewer productive-TCR N-insertions in an Asian-associated ancestry cluster than the cohort average.

Germline V gives CDR1 SGHRS, CDR2 YFSETQ. V was cut by 2 bases and J by 4 bases, with 16 bases left in between. This CDR3 has 15 amino acids. The PCR used 60 Vbeta and 13 Jbeta primers. Generated by immunoSEQ multiplex PCR, the TCRdb table keeps only in-frame clones and is missing some. The repertoire consists of about 100,000 clones, with about three quarters occurring once and the leading ten covering roughly 7%. The specimen was PBMCs. This sequence was found in a man aged 40-49 years in good health and CMV-seropositive. This chain links TRBV5-1 with TRBJ2-7; D perhaps matches TRBD1 (6 bases). CDR3: CASSFEDSTIYEQYF. The CDR3 coding sequence is TGCGCCAGCAGCTTCGAGGACAGCACGATTTACGAGCAGTACTTC.